The 23 T cell receptor beta chains given below trace back to one sample, sequenced in a study of T cells in tuberculosis. Only in-frame clones appear in the TCRdb table, and some are missing; sequencing was by immunoSEQ multiplex PCR. The data show nearly 35,000 clones, with 80% to 95% seen just once and about 2.2% held by the top ten. Input material: PBMCs. The source of these receptors is a donor aged 5-35 years with latent tuberculosis or without tuberculosis infection.

The gene calls are TRBV28 and TRBJ1-5, with 7 bases lining up with TRBD1. Trimming took 6 bases from V and 9 from J; bases not matched to a gene: 11. Germline CDR1 MDHEN, CDR2 SYDVKM. The CDR3 contains 14 residues. The CDR3 spells CASSVTGVHRPQHF. CDR3 DNA sequence: TGTGCCAGCAGCGTTACAGGGGTCCACCGGCCCCAGCATTTT.

V usage is TRBV5-1 and J usage is TRBJ2-7; 9 bases line up with TRBD1. Germline lookup yields CDR1 SGHRS and CDR2 YFSETQ. V lost 3 bases and J lost 4; bases outside the gene matches: 11. The CDR3 is 16 residues long. CDR3 amino acids: CASSSRTGAFVYEQYF. Here the CDR3 DNA reads TGCGCCAGCAGCTCTCGGACAGGGGCGTTCGTTTACGAGCAGTACTTC.

This CDR3 is CASSSGTGNTGELFF. CDR3 bases: TGTGCCAGCAGCTCAGGGACAGGGAACACCGGGGAGCTGTTTTTT. The rearrangement links TRBV5-4 to TRBJ2-2, with 8 bases lining up with TRBD1. The J segment lost 1 base and the V segment lost 3 bases, leaving 2 bases of the junction unmatched. This CDR3 has 15 amino acids. Germline CDR1 and CDR2: SGHNT and YYREEE (reference sequence).

This clone has only one observation. The chain is built from TRBV11-2 and TRBJ1-5; TRBD1 agrees at 7 bases. The CDR3 has 16 amino acids. V shed 2 bases and J 2 bases; nucleotides not matched to a gene: 6. Germline assignment: CDR1 SGHAT and CDR2 FQNNGV. DNA for the CDR3: TGTGCCAGCAGCTTACGACAGGGTGGGGGCAATCAGCCCCAGCATTTT. Its translation is CASSLRQGGGNQPQHF.

The chain recombines TRBV7-8 with TRBJ2-1; D may be TRBD1 (6 bases). Germline-derived CDR1 and CDR2 are SGHVS and FQNEAQ. With 5 bases removed from V and 4 bases from J, the gap between germline ends came to 9 bases. CDR3 length equals 13 residues. CDR3 nucleotide sequence: TGTGCCAGCAGCCCGAGGGGGTACAATGAGCAGTTCTTC. Protein product: CASSPRGYNEQFF.

The genes are TRBV7-2 and TRBJ1-5; the D gene is possibly TRBD1 (5 bases). There are 14 residues in the CDR3. Germline CDR1 and CDR2: SGHTA and FQGNSA. Deletions cut 5 bases from V and 7 bases from J, with 15 bases between. The CDR3, as DNA: TGTGCCAGCAGCCCTCTCGGGGGATCGCAGCCCCAGCATTTT. Protein: CASSPLGGSQPQHF.

The rearrangement uses TRBV18 and TRBJ1-1, with no clear D. CDR3 length equals 13 residues. Between the trimmed V and J ends, which lost 3 bases and 4 bases, there was a span of 9 bases. Germline loops: CDR1 KGHSH, CDR2 LQKENI. The CDR3 spells CASSPAPGTEAFF. The CDR3 coding sequence is TGTGCCAGCTCACCCGCCCCAGGCACTGAAGCTTTCTTT. Complete variable domain (other parts from reference TRBV18 and TRBJ1-1): NAGVMQNPRHLVRRRGQEARLRCSPMKGHSHVYWYRQLPEEGLKFMVYLQKENIIDESGMPKERFSAEFPKEGPSILRIQQVVRGDSAAYFCASSPAPGTEAFFGQGTRLTVV.

The chain uses TRBV19 and TRBJ2-2; no firm D call. Trimming stripped 5 bases from V and 0 bases from J, with 16 bases between. Germline CDR1 is LNHDA and CDR2 is SQIVND (reference sequence). There are 17 residues in the CDR3. The CDR3 protein is CASSASTRNPNTGELFF. Here the CDR3 DNA reads TGTGCCAGTAGTGCGTCCACCAGGAATCCGAACACCGGGGAGCTGTTTTTT.

The chain links TRBV7-9 to TRBJ1-2; 8 bases fit TRBD1. Germline V gives CDR1 SEHNR, CDR2 FQNEAQ (reference sequence). The CDR3 sequence is 15 residues long. With V trimmed by 6 bases and J by 4 bases, 10 bases remained unmatched. The CDR3, as DNA: TGTGCCAGCAGTGCCGCTGGACAGGGCACCTATGGCTACACCTTC. Translation gives CASSAAGQGTYGYTF.

The rearrangement links TRBV27 to TRBJ2-7; D may be TRBD2 (5 bases). The CDR3 runs 13 residues. Trimming shortened V by 6 bases and J by 0 bases, and 9 bases separated the two germline ends. Per germline, CDR1 MNHEY and CDR2 SMNVEV (reference sequence). CDR3: CASRVGLSYEQYF. The CDR3 DNA is TGTGCCAGCAGAGTCGGACTCTCCTACGAGCAGTACTTC.

The CDR3 coding sequence is TGTGCCAGCAGTTTAGGGGCAGGTGAGACCCAGTACTTC. Its translation: CASSLGAGETQYF. The chain employs TRBV28 and TRBJ2-5; a possible D gene is TRBD1 (5 bases). The CDR3 spans 13 residues. V was shortened by 2 bases and J by 5 bases, with 9 bases between the two germline ends. Germline V CDR1 and CDR2: MDHEN, SYDVKM.

This clone came up once. The gene calls are TRBV11-2 and TRBJ2-7; D perhaps matches TRBD1 (5 bases). Per the germline V gene, CDR1 is SGHAT and CDR2 is FQNNGV. CDR3 length: 13 residues. The V end lost 5 bases, the J end lost 3 bases, and 11 bases lay between the germline ends. The CDR3 reads CASSQTEIYEQYF. CDR3 DNA: TGTGCCAGCAGCCAGACAGAAATCTACGAGCAGTACTTC.

This chain links TRBV4-3 with TRBJ2-5; D may be TRBD1 (7 bases). CDR1 is LGHNA and CDR2 is YSLEER in the germline V gene. Trimming left V 7 bases short and J 0 bases short, with 30 bases between. CDR3 size: 20 residues. The CDR3 DNA sequence: TGCGCCAGCACCCCTAATCGACAGGGAGGTTGGGCCCCGTACCAAGAGACCCAGTACTTC. Amino acid sequence: CASTPNRQGGWAPYQETQYF.

The V call is TRBV27, the J call TRBJ2-5; D remains unclear. Trimming stripped 3 bases from V and 7 bases from J, with 12 bases between. Germline loops: CDR1 MNHEY, CDR2 SMNVEV (reference sequence). The length of the CDR3 is 13 residues. The CDR3 sequence is CASSLRQLGTQYF. The CDR3 DNA follows: TGTGCCAGCAGTTTGAGGCAGCTGGGGACCCAGTACTTC.

The V gene is TRBV5-1, the J gene TRBJ2-5, with TRBD1 matching 7 bases. CDR3 length: 15 residues. The germline gives CDR1 SGHRS, CDR2 YFSETQ. V shed 2 bases and J 5 bases; nucleotides not matched to a gene: 9. The CDR3 sequence is CASSFGAGGTETQYF. For the CDR3, the DNA is TGCGCCAGCAGCTTTGGGGCAGGGGGTACGGAGACCCAGTACTTC.

This chain uses TRBV19 with TRBJ2-7; D perhaps matches TRBD2 (6 bases). The germline V gene encodes CDR1 LNHDA and CDR2 SQIVND (reference sequence). This CDR3 is built from 13 residues. The V end lost 4 bases, the J end lost 4 bases, and 11 bases lay between the germline ends. CDR3: CASSSGTVYEQYF. The CDR3 DNA is TGTGCCAGTAGTAGCGGGACGGTGTACGAGCAGTACTTC.

This sequence joins TRBV5-4 and TRBJ2-2; D uncertain. This CDR3 has 14 residues. V gave up 4 bases and J gave up 6 bases, with 13 bases separating them. Germline V CDR1 and CDR2: SGHNT, YYREEE (reference sequence). CDR3 in amino acids: CASSPVGSPGELFF. The CDR3, as DNA: TGTGCCAGCAGCCCCGTGGGTAGCCCCGGGGAGCTGTTTTTT.

The V gene is TRBV11-2, the J gene TRBJ2-3; D call uncertain. Trimming removed 6 bases at V and 0 bases at J, with 16 bases between. The germline CDR1 and CDR2 sequences are SGHAT and FQNNGV. This CDR3 has 16 residues. The CDR3, as DNA: TGTGCCAGCAGGGTCGGGTATGGAATTAGCACAGATACGCAGTATTTT. Its protein product is CASRVGYGISTDTQYF.

The rearrangement uses TRBV6-1 and TRBJ1-1, with D uncertain. CDR1 and CDR2 from the germline V gene are MNHNS and SASEGT. Trimming took 8 bases from V and 0 from J, leaving 16 bases between them. CDR3 length: 15 amino acids. CDR3 sequence: CASQTGGLVNTEAFF. CDR3 coding DNA: TGTGCCAGCCAGACGGGAGGGTTAGTGAACACTGAAGCTTTCTTT.

V is TRBV7-2 and J is TRBJ1-1; D unresolved. This CDR3 has 15 amino acids. V lost 2 bases to trimming and J lost 2 bases, with 12 bases between them. Germline V gene lookup returns CDR1 SGHTA and CDR2 FQGNSA. This CDR3 is CASSLSGQRNTEAFF. The CDR3 nucleotides are TGTGCCAGCAGCTTAAGCGGGCAGCGTAACACTGAAGCTTTCTTT.

This chain joins TRBV4-1 and TRBJ1-2; no clear D. Trimming removed 1 base from V and 8 bases from J, with 14 bases in between. The CDR3 length is 14 residues. CDR1 is MGHRA, CDR2 YSYEKL, per germline. CDR3 sequence: CASSQGEAWEGYTF. The DNA of the CDR3 is TGCGCCAGCAGCCAAGGGGAGGCTTGGGAAGGCTACACCTTC.

V is TRBV2 and J is TRBJ2-3, with a possible D match to TRBD2 (6 bases). Germline CDR1 reads SNHLY; CDR2 reads FYNNEI. V was trimmed by 8 bases and J by 10 bases, leaving 13 bases between them. This CDR3 is built from 11 residues. CDR3 protein: CASLRELSQYF. CDR3 sequence (DNA): TGTGCCAGCCTGCGGGAACTATCGCAGTATTTT.

Written as DNA, the CDR3 is TGTGCCAGCAGTTACGGGCCGGCGGGGGTTGAGCAGTTCTTC. It is translated as CASSYGPAGVEQFF. The rearrangement joins TRBV6-5 to TRBJ2-1; 7 bases line up with TRBD2. The CDR3 extends over 14 amino acids. V was clipped by 2 bases and J by 9 bases; unmatched bases: 7. Germline V gene sequence: CDR1 MNHEY, CDR2 SVGAGI.